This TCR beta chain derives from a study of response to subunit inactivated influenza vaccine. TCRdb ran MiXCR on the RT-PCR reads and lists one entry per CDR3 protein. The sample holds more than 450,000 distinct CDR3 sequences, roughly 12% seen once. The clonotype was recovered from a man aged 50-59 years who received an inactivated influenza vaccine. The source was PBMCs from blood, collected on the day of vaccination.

The CDR3 here is CASTPLRERTEAFF. CDR3 DNA sequence: TGTGCCAGTACCCCCTTGAGGGAGCGCACTGAAGCTTTCTTT. The V call is TRBV19, the J call TRBJ1-1; D gene ambiguous. Germline lookup yields CDR1 LNHDA and CDR2 SQIVND (reference sequence). Trimming took 7 bases from V and 4 from J, leaving 16 bases between them. The CDR3 runs 14 residues.